Presented here are 32 T cell receptor beta chains from one specimen sequenced in a study of T cell repertoires in cytomegalovirus infection. Using its own MiXCR run on the reads, TCRdb lists one record per CDR3 protein. The data contain more than 20,000 distinct CDR3 sequences, around 43% of them singletons. Antigen specificity for these receptors is unknown. The source was CD8+ T cells from cultured PBMCs, collected from culture after CMV antigen stimulation. The receptor source for this set is a human donor in good health (CMV status not recorded). Some clones in this sample may be carry-over from other donors' samples.

This clonotype was recorded many times. J is TRBJ1-2 and V is TRBV7-2; D not resolved. The germline V and J ends were trimmed by 2 bases and 4 bases, with 5 bases remaining between them. This CDR3 has 12 residues. Germline V lookup: CDR1 SGHTA, CDR2 FQGNSA. The CDR3 DNA reads TGTGCCAGCAGCTTACAAGCCTATGGCTACACCTTC. Protein sequence: CASSLQAYGYTF.

This sequence joins TRBV19 and TRBJ1-6; 8 bases fit TRBD1. Germline V gene data show CDR1 as LNHDA and CDR2 as SQIVND (reference sequence). CDR3 length equals 12 residues. Losses at the gene ends were 6 bases for V and 14 bases for J; bases not matched to a gene: 6. CDR3 loop: CASSQQGESLHF. The CDR3 DNA is TGTGCCAGTAGCCAACAGGGGGAGTCCCTCCACTTT.

The chain links TRBV11-1 to TRBJ2-1, with D possibly matching TRBD1 (6 bases). In germline, CDR1 is SGHAT, CDR2 FQDESV (reference sequence). The V gene lost 5 bases and the J gene lost 8 bases, with 13 bases spanning the gap. CDR3 length: 13 amino acids. The CDR3 reads CASSRTDPDEQFF. The CDR3 bases are TGTGCCAGCAGCCGGACAGATCCGGATGAGCAGTTCTTC.

On this clonotype: One junction end disagrees with the germline gene, perhaps due to a read error. The chain employs TRBV6-2 or TRBV6-3 and TRBJ1-1; D may be TRBD1 (6 bases). Germline CDR1 is MNHEY and CDR2 is SVGEGT. The CDR3 is 14 amino acids. CDR3 sequence reads: CASSPFLRDTEAFF. The CDR3, as DNA: TGTGCCAGCAGCCCCTTTCTGAGGGACACTGAGGCTTTCTTT.

The J gene is TRBJ1-2, the V gene TRBV7-9; perhaps TRBD1 as D (5 bases). Germline CDR1 SEHNR, CDR2 FQNEAQ (reference sequence). The V and J ends lost 1 base and 6 bases respectively, with 9 bases between them. The CDR3 consists of 13 residues. In DNA, the CDR3 is TGTGCCAGCAGCTTAGTCCCAGGGAATGGCTACACCTTC. As protein: CASSLVPGNGYTF.

In its sample, this clonotype was seen a few times. The chain combines TRBV12-3 or TRBV12-4 with TRBJ1-2; 10 bases are shared with TRBD1. V dropped 5 bases and J dropped 4; count of bases not matched to a gene: 7. The CDR3 spans 15 residues. The CDR3 DNA reads as TGTGCCAGCAGTCCGGACAGGGGGGACGGCTATGGCTACACCTTC. Its translation is CASSPDRGDGYGYTF.

The CDR3 DNA is TGTGCCAGCAGAATACTAGCGGGGGGGCGTGAGCAGTTCTTC. It translates to CASRILAGGREQFF. The chain uses TRBV6-1 and TRBJ2-1, with TRBD2 matching over 13 bases. Germline V gene lookup returns CDR1 MNHNS and CDR2 SASEGT. Unmatched junction bases numbered 5, after V lost 6 bases and J lost 9 bases. The CDR3 contains 14 residues.

This clonotype was counted once. The chain joins TRBV27 to TRBJ2-5; 8 nucleotides agree with TRBD1. CDR3 length: 15 residues. Germline V lookup: CDR1 MNHEY, CDR2 SMNVEV (reference sequence). With 6 bases clipped from V and 4 bases from J, the junction kept 10 bases outside the gene matches. CDR3 residues: CASSLTGQGAETQYF. CDR3 nucleotides: TGTGCCAGCAGCCTAACCGGACAGGGCGCAGAGACCCAGTACTTC.

The V call is TRBV19, the J call TRBJ1-4, with TRBD1 matching over 9 bases. From germline, CDR1 is LNHDA and CDR2 SQIVND (reference sequence). The CDR3 totals 15 residues. V was clipped by 4 bases and J by 5 bases; unmatched bases: 5. CDR3 region: CASSTTGTGNEKLFF. CDR3 DNA: TGTGCCAGTAGTACGACCGGGACAGGGAATGAAAAACTGTTTTTT.

The rearrangement joins TRBV7-9 to TRBJ2-1; 10 nucleotides agree with TRBD2. Germline CDR1 is SEHNR and CDR2 is FQNEAQ (reference sequence). J gave up 8 bases and V 3 bases, and 7 bases lay outside the gene matches. This CDR3 is 15 amino acids long. CDR3 coding DNA: TGTGCCAGCAGCTTCGGCACTAGCGGGATCGATGAGCAGTTCTTC. Protein: CASSFGTSGIDEQFF.

At least ten counts were recorded for this clonotype. J is TRBJ2-1 and V is TRBV7-2; D is uncertain. V was pared by 2 bases and J by 0 bases, with 8 bases between. CDR3 length: 15 residues. Germline CDR1 reads SGHTA; CDR2 reads FQGNSA. This CDR3 is CASSLRSSSYNEQFF. CDR3 coding DNA: TGTGCCAGCAGCTTAAGGTCCAGCTCCTACAATGAGCAGTTCTTC.

The CDR3 loop is CASEGFDYNEQFF. DNA for the CDR3: TGTGCCAGCGAGGGGTTTGATTACAATGAGCAGTTCTTC. V and J are TRBV6-2 or TRBV6-3 and TRBJ2-1; D possibly uses TRBD1 or TRBD2 (5 bases each). The CDR3 is made up of 13 amino acids. Germline-derived CDR1 and CDR2 are MNHEY and SVGEGT. The V and J ends lost 8 bases and 4 bases respectively, with 12 bases between them.

The chain links TRBV12-5 to TRBJ2-7, with 7 bases matching TRBD2. The germline V gene has CDR1 LGHNT and CDR2 FRNRAP. J lost 4 bases, V lost 5 bases, and 5 bases had no gene match. The CDR3 sequence is 13 residues long. The CDR3 is CASGPTSQYEQYF. CDR3 sequence (DNA): TGTGCTAGTGGTCCGACTAGCCAGTACGAGCAGTACTTC. The full variable domain, completed using reference TRBV12-5 and TRBJ2-7, is DARVTQTPRHKVTEMGQEVTMRCQPILGHNTVFWYRQTMMQGLELLAYFRNRAPLDDSGMPKDRFSAEMPDATLATLKIQPSEPRDSAVYFCASGPTSQYEQYFGPGTRLTVT.

This clonotype was found a few times. This sequence joins TRBV12-3 or TRBV12-4 and TRBJ1-1; D not certain. V was trimmed by 1 base and J by 8 bases, leaving 5 bases between them. This CDR3 is built from 11 residues. CDR3 protein: CASSLGREAFF. The CDR3 DNA follows: TGTGCCAGCAGTTTAGGGAGGGAAGCTTTCTTT.

For this clonotype: The junction and the germline gene differ at one end; a read error may be behind it. The chain couples TRBV6-2 or TRBV6-3 to TRBJ2-1; 9 nucleotides align to TRBD1. CDR3 size: 16 residues. Per germline, CDR1 MNHEY and CDR2 SVGEGT. CDR3 residues: CVSMEQGAGSYNEQFF. Here the CDR3 DNA reads TGTGTCAGCATGGAACAGGGGGCTGGCTCCTACAATGAGCAGTTCTTC.

The rearrangement links TRBV25-1 to TRBJ1-2; no firm D call. CDR1 is MGHDK and CDR2 is SYGVNS in the germline V gene. V lost 4 bases and J 8 bases, leaving 8 bases between the germline ends. The CDR3 runs 11 residues. CDR3 coding DNA: TGTGCCAGCAGTGGTCTTCAGGGCTACACCTTC. This translates into CASSGLQGYTF.

The chain recombines TRBV27 with TRBJ1-1; tentatively, D is TRBD1 (5 bases). V lost 5 bases and J 4 bases, leaving 14 bases between the germline ends. CDR1 is MNHEY, CDR2 SMNVEV, per germline (reference sequence). The CDR3 extends over 14 amino acids. The CDR3: CASSRSDGGTEAFF. In DNA, the CDR3 is TGTGCCAGCAGTCGGTCAGATGGGGGCACTGAAGCTTTCTTT.

V usage is TRBV11-2 and J usage is TRBJ2-7; D possibly corresponds to TRBD1 (6 bases). The CDR3 spans 15 residues. Germline loops: CDR1 SGHAT, CDR2 FQNNGV. Trimming removed 1 base from V and 0 bases from J, with 10 bases in between. CDR3 sequence: CASSLADRTSYEQYF. The CDR3, as DNA: TGTGCCAGCAGCTTAGCCGACAGGACCTCCTACGAGCAGTACTTC.

The chain recombines TRBV9 with TRBJ2-7, with 15 bases lining up with TRBD2. Unmatched junction bases numbered 13, after V lost 1 base and J lost 5 bases. This CDR3 comprises 19 residues. CDR1 and CDR2 from the germline V gene are SGDLS and YYNGEE. As DNA, the CDR3 is TGTGCCAGCAGCGTACGCCCGGGACTAGCGGGAGGTCCCGCTAACGAGCAGTACTTC. This sequence encodes CASSVRPGLAGGPANEQYF.

V and J are TRBV4-1 and TRBJ2-7; the match to TRBD2 covers 10 bases. CDR1 and CDR2 from the germline V gene are MGHRA and YSYEKL. The length of the CDR3 is 16 residues. With 3 bases clipped from V and 4 bases from J, the junction kept 9 bases outside the gene matches. The CDR3 protein is CASSQTSGGAPYEQYF. CDR3 nucleotide sequence: TGCGCCAGCAGCCAGACAAGCGGGGGGGCTCCTTACGAGCAGTACTTC.

The rearrangement joins TRBV7-1 to TRBJ2-5; no definite D call. TRBV7-1 qualifies as an ORF whose function is uncertain. Trimming cost V 2 bases and J 1 base, with 14 bases left between them. This CDR3 has 16 amino acids. The CDR3 reads CASSSPETRLQETQYF. The CDR3 DNA reads as TGTGCCAGCAGCTCACCGGAGACCAGACTCCAAGAGACCCAGTACTTC.

This clonotype was detected a few times. The chain joins TRBV6-5 to TRBJ2-1, with 10 bases aligning to TRBD1. The CDR3 is 14 amino acids. Losses at the gene ends were 2 bases for V and 9 bases for J; bases not matched to a gene: 4. Per the germline V gene, CDR1 is MNHEY and CDR2 is SVGAGI. The CDR3 DNA follows: TGTGCCAGCAGTTACAAGGGACAGGGGACTGAGCAGTTCTTC. It is translated as CASSYKGQGTEQFF.

In regard to this clonotype: Relative to the germline gene, one junction end is altered; a read error may explain this. The chain recombines TRBV6-1 with TRBJ1-5; D call uncertain. CDR3 length equals 16 residues. Germline lookup yields CDR1 MNHNS and CDR2 SASEGT. This CDR3 reads CASSERTTLTRRPRHF. The CDR3 region has the DNA TGTGCCAGCAGTGAGAGAACCACCCTGACCCGGCGCCCCCGGCATTTT.

In its sample, this clonotype was seen many times. The chain recombines TRBV4-3 with TRBJ1-2; TRBD1 aligns across 8 bases. From germline, CDR1 is LGHNA and CDR2 YSLEER. The CDR3 runs 15 residues. After removal of 0 bases from V and 4 bases from J, the junction contained 4 bases not matched to a gene. This chain's CDR3 is CASSQDDRGAYGYTF. The CDR3, as DNA: TGCGCCAGCAGCCAAGATGACAGGGGAGCCTATGGCTACACCTTC.

This chain uses TRBV2 with TRBJ1-1; no reliable D call. V gave up 1 base and J gave up 0 bases, with 6 bases separating them. Germline assignment: CDR1 SNHLY and CDR2 FYNNEI. The CDR3 sequence is 14 residues long. CDR3 in DNA: TGTGCCAGCAGTGAAGGCCCCATGAACACTGAAGCTTTCTTT. Its translation is CASSEGPMNTEAFF.

This chain connects TRBV9 to TRBJ2-7; the match to TRBD2 covers 9 bases. Unmatched junction bases numbered 5, after V lost 0 bases and J lost 1 base. Looked up from germline, CDR1 is SGDLS and CDR2 is YYNGEE. The CDR3 runs 16 residues. The chain's CDR3 is CASSVGSGSHSYEQYF. The CDR3 DNA reads TGTGCCAGCAGCGTAGGTAGCGGGAGCCATTCCTACGAGCAGTACTTC.

The chain is built from TRBV20-1 and TRBJ1-1, with D uncertain. CDR3 length: 12 amino acids. The V gene's germline CDR1 is DFQATT and CDR2 SNEGSKA (reference sequence). CDR3 in amino acids: CSLQRMNTEAFF. The CDR3 DNA follows: TGCAGCCTGCAACGAATGAACACTGAAGCTTTCTTT.

This clonotype was observed a handful of times. The rearrangement joins TRBV7-8 to TRBJ1-5, with D perhaps TRBD1 (6 bases). The CDR3 has 18 amino acids. Trimming left V 5 bases short and J 1 base short, with 21 bases between. CDR1 and CDR2 (germline): SGHVS, FQNEAQ. The CDR3 bases are TGTGCCAGCAGCCCCCGCTTACCGGGGGCAGGGAGCAATCAGCCCCAGCATTTT. Protein product: CASSPRLPGAGSNQPQHF.

The V call is TRBV28, the J call TRBJ2-6; possible D gene TRBD2, 5 bases. The germline V and J ends were trimmed by 1 base and 2 bases, with 9 bases remaining between them. This CDR3 contains 16 residues. Germline lookup yields CDR1 MDHEN and CDR2 SYDVKM. The CDR3 DNA reads as TGTGCCAGCAGTTTATACCCCGGGGCTGGGGCCAACGTCCTGACTTTC. It encodes CASSLYPGAGANVLTF. The full variable domain, completed using reference TRBV28 and TRBJ2-6, is DVKVTQSSRYLVKRTGEKVFLECVQDMDHENMFWYRQDPGLGLRLIYFSYDVKMKEKGDIPEGYSVSREKKERFSLILESASTNQTSMYLCASSLYPGAGANVLTFGAGSRLTVL.

The CDR3 protein is CASSLRRLGRTDTQYF. As DNA, the CDR3 is TGTGCCAGCAGCTTAAGACGACTGGGACGAACAGATACGCAGTATTTT. V usage is TRBV7-9 and J usage is TRBJ2-3; D may match TRBD1 or TRBD2 (5 bases each). The CDR3 is 16 residues long. Germline V gene sequence: CDR1 SEHNR, CDR2 FQNEAQ (reference sequence). Trimming removed 2 bases from V and 3 bases from J, with 15 bases in between.

The V call is TRBV6-1, the J call TRBJ2-5; 7 nucleotides match TRBD2. Germline CDR1 MNHNS, CDR2 SASEGT. This CDR3 spans 13 amino acids. Trimming took 4 bases from V and 3 from J; bases not matched to a gene: 2. CDR3 nucleotide sequence: TGTGCCAGCAGTGCCGGGAGGAAAGAGACCCAGTACTTC. As protein: CASSAGRKETQYF.

This clonotype came up a few times. V and J are TRBV11-3 and TRBJ2-1; 9 nucleotides agree with TRBD1. The CDR3 length is 15 residues. In germline, CDR1 is SGHNT, CDR2 YENEEA. V lost 0 bases, J lost 8 bases, and 5 bases stayed unmatched. CDR3 region: CASSLDGTGIYEQFF. For the CDR3, the DNA is TGTGCCAGCAGCTTAGATGGGACAGGGATCTATGAGCAGTTCTTC.